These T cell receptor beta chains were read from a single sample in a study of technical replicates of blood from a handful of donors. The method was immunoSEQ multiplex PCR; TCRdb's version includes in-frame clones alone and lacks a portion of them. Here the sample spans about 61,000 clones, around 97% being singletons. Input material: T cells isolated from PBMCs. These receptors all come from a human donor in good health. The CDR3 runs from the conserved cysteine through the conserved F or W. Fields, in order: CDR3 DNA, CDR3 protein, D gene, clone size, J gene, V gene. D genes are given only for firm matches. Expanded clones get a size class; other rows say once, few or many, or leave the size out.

CDR3 DNA: TGTGCCAGCAGCTCATTACTACGGCTAGCGGGAGAGGGAGAGACCCAGTACTTC
CDR3 protein: CASSSLLRLAGEGETQYF
D gene: TRBD2
clone size: -
J gene: TRBJ2-5
V gene: TRBV7-8

CDR3 DNA: TGTGCCAGCTCACCGGAGGGATGGGCCCCGAGCACAGATACGCAGTATTTT
CDR3 protein: CASSPEGWAPSTDTQYF
D gene: -
clone size: -
J gene: TRBJ2-3
V gene: TRBV18

CDR3 DNA: TGTGCCAGCCGGCGGGCCGGTTACAATGAGCAGTTCTTC
CDR3 protein: CASRRAGYNEQFF
D gene: -
clone size: -
J gene: TRBJ2-1
V gene: TRBV7-9

CDR3 DNA: TGTGCCAGCAGTGTGAGCAACTACGAGCAGTACTTC
CDR3 protein: CASSVSNYEQYF
D gene: -
clone size: -
J gene: TRBJ2-7
V gene: TRBV2

CDR3 DNA: TGTGCCAGTAGTATGGGTAGCGGCTCCTACGAGCAGTACTTC
CDR3 protein: CASSMGSGSYEQYF
D gene: -
clone size: -
J gene: TRBJ2-7
V gene: TRBV19

CDR3 DNA: TGTGCCAGCAGCGATCAGAGACAGGCATTTTACTTC
CDR3 protein: CASSDQRQAFYF
D gene: -
clone size: -
J gene: TRBJ2-7
V gene: TRBV28

CDR3 DNA: TGTGCCAGCAGCTTACTGCTAGCGGGAGCAGGAAGGAAAGAGACCCAGTACTTC
CDR3 protein: CASSLLLAGAGRKETQYF
D gene: TRBD2
clone size: -
J gene: TRBJ2-5
V gene: TRBV7-9

CDR3 DNA: TGTGCCAGCCTAACCTGGAGGACAGCTGGCTACACCTTC
CDR3 protein: CASLTWRTAGYTF
D gene: -
clone size: -
J gene: TRBJ1-2
V gene: TRBV2

CDR3 DNA: TGCGCCAGCAGCTACGGTGGGGGGAAACCCGGGGCTATGAACACTGAAGCTTTCTTT
CDR3 protein: CASSYGGGKPGAMNTEAFF
D gene: -
clone size: -
J gene: TRBJ1-1
V gene: TRBV5-1

CDR3 DNA: TGCGCCAGCAGCTTGTGGTGGACTAGCCAGTCAGATACGCAGTATTTT
CDR3 protein: CASSLWWTSQSDTQYF
D gene: TRBD2
clone size: -
J gene: TRBJ2-3
V gene: TRBV5-1

CDR3 DNA: TGTGCCAGCAGCTTAAACTGGGGTAGCGGGGGGTTTGGAGATACGCAGTATTTT
CDR3 protein: CASSLNWGSGGFGDTQYF
D gene: TRBD2
clone size: -
J gene: TRBJ2-3
V gene: TRBV7-9

CDR3 DNA: TGCGCCAGCAGCCAAGTCGGGAGGGGGGTTGAGACCCAGTACTTC
CDR3 protein: CASSQVGRGVETQYF
D gene: TRBD2
clone size: -
J gene: TRBJ2-5
V gene: TRBV4-1

CDR3 DNA: TGCAGCGTTGATTTCGGAGACAGGGCAGGAGGCTACACCTTC
CDR3 protein: CSVDFGDRAGGYTF
D gene: TRBD1
clone size: -
J gene: TRBJ1-2
V gene: TRBV29-1

CDR3 DNA: TGTGCCAGCAGCTTAGGACAGGGATTGAACACTGAAGCTTTCTTT
CDR3 protein: CASSLGQGLNTEAFF
D gene: TRBD1
clone size: -
J gene: TRBJ1-1
V gene: TRBV7-9

CDR3 DNA: TGCGCCAGCAGCCAAGATCAATTAAGGGGCGTAGGCTACGAGCAGTACTTC
CDR3 protein: CASSQDQLRGVGYEQYF
D gene: -
clone size: -
J gene: TRBJ2-7
V gene: TRBV4-1

CDR3 DNA: TGTGCCAGCAGCTCTAGACAGGGGGAAGGTCAGCCCCAGCATTTT
CDR3 protein: CASSSRQGEGQPQHF
D gene: TRBD1
clone size: -
J gene: TRBJ1-5
V gene: TRBV7-9

CDR3 DNA: TGTGCCAGCAGCTTAGGGATCAGAGGGACAGATACGCAGTATTTT
CDR3 protein: CASSLGIRGTDTQYF
D gene: -
clone size: -
J gene: TRBJ2-3
V gene: TRBV7-3

CDR3 DNA: TGTGCCAGCAGCTTAGAAGACAGGGCCCCTTACACTGAAGCTTTCTTT
CDR3 protein: CASSLEDRAPYTEAFF
D gene: TRBD1
clone size: -
J gene: TRBJ1-1
V gene: TRBV7-9

CDR3 DNA: TGCGCCAGCAGCTGGGGGGACTCAGAAGAGACTGGCTACACCTTC
CDR3 protein: CASSWGDSEETGYTF
D gene: -
clone size: -
J gene: TRBJ1-2
V gene: TRBV5-1

CDR3 DNA: TGTGCCAGCCAGGACAGTTTAGCGCAAGAGACCCAGTACTTC
CDR3 protein: CASQDSLAQETQYF
D gene: -
clone size: -
J gene: TRBJ2-5
V gene: TRBV25-1

CDR3 DNA: TGCGCCAGTGAACCGGGACAGGAAAACACTGAAGCTTTCTTT
CDR3 protein: CASEPGQENTEAFF
D gene: TRBD1
clone size: -
J gene: TRBJ1-1
V gene: TRBV23-1

CDR3 DNA: TGTGCCAGCAGTCCAGGGGGGTGGGCCGGGGAGCTGTTTTTT
CDR3 protein: CASSPGGWAGELFF
D gene: -
clone size: -
J gene: TRBJ2-2
V gene: TRBV2

CDR3 DNA: TGTGCCAGCTCCAGGACTAGCGGCACCGGGGAGCTGTTTTTT
CDR3 protein: CASSRTSGTGELFF
D gene: TRBD2
clone size: once
J gene: TRBJ2-2
V gene: TRBV2

CDR3 DNA: TGTGCCAGCAGCAAAGTCGTCCGGGGGTCTAGCACAGATACGCAGTATTTT
CDR3 protein: CASSKVVRGSSTDTQYF
D gene: -
clone size: -
J gene: TRBJ2-3
V gene: TRBV21-1

CDR3 DNA: TGCGCCAGCAGCTTCGGGACAGAGTACAATGAGCAGTTCTTC
CDR3 protein: CASSFGTEYNEQFF
D gene: TRBD1
clone size: -
J gene: TRBJ2-1
V gene: TRBV5-1

CDR3 DNA: TGTGCCAGCAGTTCGACAGGGAACCAAGAGACCCAGTACTTC
CDR3 protein: CASSSTGNQETQYF
D gene: TRBD1
clone size: -
J gene: TRBJ2-5
V gene: TRBV6-5

CDR3 DNA: TGTGCCTGGAGGTTGGACAGGGGGCTATGGGCTGAAGCTTTCTTT
CDR3 protein: CAWRLDRGLWAEAFF
D gene: TRBD1
clone size: -
J gene: TRBJ1-1
V gene: TRBV30

CDR3 DNA: TGTGCCAGCAGCTTAGATCATGGAGGGGTTGAGTTTACATTTACTGAAGCTTTCTTT
CDR3 protein: CASSLDHGGVEFTFTEAFF
D gene: -
clone size: -
J gene: TRBJ1-1
V gene: TRBV11-3

CDR3 DNA: TGTGCCAGCAGCCAAGAGACAGCAGCCCTTAATGAAAAACTGTTTTTT
CDR3 protein: CASSQETAALNEKLFF
D gene: -
clone size: -
J gene: TRBJ1-4
V gene: TRBV4-2

CDR3 DNA: TGTGCCAGCAGCTTAGTCGGGGGGCCCCCCAATGAGCAGTTCTTC
CDR3 protein: CASSLVGGPPNEQFF
D gene: -
clone size: -
J gene: TRBJ2-1
V gene: TRBV11-3

CDR3 DNA: TGCGCCAGCAGCCAAGACCCCGAGACAGTTTTTCTTAATGAAAAACTGTTTTTT
CDR3 protein: CASSQDPETVFLNEKLFF
D gene: -
clone size: -
J gene: TRBJ1-4
V gene: TRBV4-1

CDR3 DNA: TGTGCCAGCAGCTTAGATATCGGGGATGGCTACACCTTC
CDR3 protein: CASSLDIGDGYTF
D gene: -
clone size: -
J gene: TRBJ1-2
V gene: TRBV11-2

CDR3 DNA: TGTGCCAGCAGCTTAGCGGCTAGCGGGGTTCAGAAGACCCAGTACTTC
CDR3 protein: CASSLAASGVQKTQYF
D gene: TRBD2
clone size: -
J gene: TRBJ2-5
V gene: TRBV7-9

CDR3 DNA: TGTGCCAGCAGCGAGGGACTTGCCAGCACAGATACGCAGTATTTT
CDR3 protein: CASSEGLASTDTQYF
D gene: -
clone size: -
J gene: TRBJ2-3
V gene: TRBV7-8

CDR3 DNA: TGCGCCAGCAGCATAAAACAGGGAAGCTCCTACGAGCAGTACTTC
CDR3 protein: CASSIKQGSSYEQYF
D gene: -
clone size: -
J gene: TRBJ2-7
V gene: TRBV4-1